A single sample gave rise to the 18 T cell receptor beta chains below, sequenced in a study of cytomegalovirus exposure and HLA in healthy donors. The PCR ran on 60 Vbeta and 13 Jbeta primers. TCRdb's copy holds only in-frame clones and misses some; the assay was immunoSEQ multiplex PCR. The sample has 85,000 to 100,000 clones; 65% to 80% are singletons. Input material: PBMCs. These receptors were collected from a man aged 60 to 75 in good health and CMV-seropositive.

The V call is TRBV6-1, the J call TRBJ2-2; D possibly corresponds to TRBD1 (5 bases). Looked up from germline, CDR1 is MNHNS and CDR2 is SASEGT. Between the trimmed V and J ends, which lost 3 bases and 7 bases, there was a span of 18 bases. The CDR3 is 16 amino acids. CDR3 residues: CASSEGQGRSGGELFF. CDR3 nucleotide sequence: TGTGCCAGCAGTGAGGGCCAGGGAAGGTCTGGCGGGGAGCTGTTTTTT.

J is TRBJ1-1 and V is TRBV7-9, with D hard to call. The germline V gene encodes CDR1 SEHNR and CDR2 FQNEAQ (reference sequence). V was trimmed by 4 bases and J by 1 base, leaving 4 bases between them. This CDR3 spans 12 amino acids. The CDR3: CASSWRNTEAFF. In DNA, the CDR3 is TGTGCCAGCAGCTGGAGGAACACTGAAGCTTTCTTT.

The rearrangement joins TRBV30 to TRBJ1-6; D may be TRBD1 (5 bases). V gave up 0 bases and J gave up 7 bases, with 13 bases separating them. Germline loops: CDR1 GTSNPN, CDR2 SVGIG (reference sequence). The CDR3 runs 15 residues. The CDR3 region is CAWSVSAGQNSPLHF. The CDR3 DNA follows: TGTGCCTGGAGTGTAAGCGCAGGGCAAAATTCACCCCTCCACTTT.

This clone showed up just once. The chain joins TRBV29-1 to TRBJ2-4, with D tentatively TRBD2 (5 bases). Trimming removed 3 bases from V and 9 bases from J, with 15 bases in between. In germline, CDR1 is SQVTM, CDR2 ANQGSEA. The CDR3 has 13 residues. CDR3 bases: TGCAGCGTTGAGAGGGTCCTAAGTAGCATTCAGTACTTC. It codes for CSVERVLSSIQYF. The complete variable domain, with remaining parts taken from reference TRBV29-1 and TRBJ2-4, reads SAVISQKPSRDICQRGTSLTIQCQVDSQVTMMFWYRQQPGQSLTLIATANQGSEATYESGFVIDKFPISRPNLTFSTLTVSNMSPEDSSIYLCSVERVLSSIQYFGAGTRLSVL.

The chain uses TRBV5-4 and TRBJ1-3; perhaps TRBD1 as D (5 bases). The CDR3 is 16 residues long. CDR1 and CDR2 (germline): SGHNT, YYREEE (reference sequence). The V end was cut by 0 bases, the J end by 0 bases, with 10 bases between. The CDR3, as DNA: TGTGCCAGCAGCTTGGGGGGGGTCTTCTCTGGAAACACCATATATTTT. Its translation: CASSLGGVFSGNTIYF.

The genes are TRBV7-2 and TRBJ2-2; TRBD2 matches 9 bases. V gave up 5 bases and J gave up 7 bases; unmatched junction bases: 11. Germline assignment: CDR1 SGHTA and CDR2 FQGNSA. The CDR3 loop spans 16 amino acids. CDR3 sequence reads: CASSPVAGVRDGELFF. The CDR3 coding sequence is TGTGCCAGCAGCCCCGTAGCGGGGGTCCGGGACGGGGAGCTGTTTTTT.

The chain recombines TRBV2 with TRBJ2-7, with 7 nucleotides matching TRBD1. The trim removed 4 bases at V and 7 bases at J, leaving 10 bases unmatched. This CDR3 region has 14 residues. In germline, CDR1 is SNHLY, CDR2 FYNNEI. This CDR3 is CASSGQGQTREQYF. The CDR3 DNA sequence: TGTGCCAGCAGTGGACAGGGACAAACGAGGGAGCAGTACTTC.

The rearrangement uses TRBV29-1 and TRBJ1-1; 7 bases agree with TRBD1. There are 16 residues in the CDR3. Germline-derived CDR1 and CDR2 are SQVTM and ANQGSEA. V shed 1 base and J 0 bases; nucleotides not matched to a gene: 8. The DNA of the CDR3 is TGCAGCGTTGAAGGACGGGGACAGTCTTTGAACACTGAAGCTTTCTTT. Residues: CSVEGRGQSLNTEAFF. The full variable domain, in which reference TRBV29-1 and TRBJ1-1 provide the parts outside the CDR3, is SAVISQKPSRDICQRGTSLTIQCQVDSQVTMMFWYRQQPGQSLTLIATANQGSEATYESGFVIDKFPISRPNLTFSTLTVSNMSPEDSSIYLCSVEGRGQSLNTEAFFGQGTRLTVV.

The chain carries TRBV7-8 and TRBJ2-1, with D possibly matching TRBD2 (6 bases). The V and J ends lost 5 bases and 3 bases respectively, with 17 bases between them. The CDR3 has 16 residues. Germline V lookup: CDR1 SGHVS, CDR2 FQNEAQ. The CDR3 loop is CASSPLRMGGYNEQFF. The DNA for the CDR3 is TGTGCCAGCAGCCCACTCCGGATGGGAGGCTACAATGAGCAGTTCTTC.

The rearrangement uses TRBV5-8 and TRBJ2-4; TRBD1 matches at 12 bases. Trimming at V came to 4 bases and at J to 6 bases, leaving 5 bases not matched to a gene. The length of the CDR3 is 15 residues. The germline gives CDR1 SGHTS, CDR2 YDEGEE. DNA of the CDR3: TGTGCCAGCAGCCTGGGACAGGGGGCCCCAAACATTCAGTACTTC. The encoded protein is CASSLGQGAPNIQYF.

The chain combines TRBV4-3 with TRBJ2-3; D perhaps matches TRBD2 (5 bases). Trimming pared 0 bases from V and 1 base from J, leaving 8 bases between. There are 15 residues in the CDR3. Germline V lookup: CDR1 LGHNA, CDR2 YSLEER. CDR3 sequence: CASSQEGRGTDTQYF. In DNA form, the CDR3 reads TGCGCCAGCAGCCAAGAAGGGCGGGGCACAGATACGCAGTATTTT.

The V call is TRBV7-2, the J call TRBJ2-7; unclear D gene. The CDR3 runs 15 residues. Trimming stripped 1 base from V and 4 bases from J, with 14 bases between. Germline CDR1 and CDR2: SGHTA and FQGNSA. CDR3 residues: CASSLGMGSSYEQYF. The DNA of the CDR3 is TGTGCCAGCAGCTTAGGTATGGGCTCCTCATACGAGCAGTACTTC. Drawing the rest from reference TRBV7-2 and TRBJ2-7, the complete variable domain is GAGVSQSPSNKVTEKGKDVELRCDPISGHTALYWYRQSLGQGLEFLIYFQGNSAPDKSGLPSDRFSAERTGGSVSTLTIQRTQQEDSAVYLCASSLGMGSSYEQYFGPGTRLTVT.

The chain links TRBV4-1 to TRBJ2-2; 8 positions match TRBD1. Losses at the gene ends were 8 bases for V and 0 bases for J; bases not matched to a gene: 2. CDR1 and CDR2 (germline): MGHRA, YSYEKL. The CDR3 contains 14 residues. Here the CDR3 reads CASRQGPNTGELFF. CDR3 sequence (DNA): TGCGCCAGCCGACAGGGGCCGAACACCGGGGAGCTGTTTTTT.

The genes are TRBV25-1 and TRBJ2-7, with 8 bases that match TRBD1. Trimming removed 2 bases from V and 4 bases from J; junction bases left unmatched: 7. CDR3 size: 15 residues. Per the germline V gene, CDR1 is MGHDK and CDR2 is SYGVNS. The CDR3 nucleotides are TGTGCCAGCAGTGAACCCACCAGGGGGCGGTACGAGCAGTACTTC. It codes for CASSEPTRGRYEQYF.

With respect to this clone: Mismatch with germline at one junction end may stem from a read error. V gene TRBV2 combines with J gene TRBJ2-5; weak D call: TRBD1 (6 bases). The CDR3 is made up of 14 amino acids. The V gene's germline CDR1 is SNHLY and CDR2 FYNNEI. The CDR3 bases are TGTGTCAGCAGGGTGACAGGCGTTTTGGAGACCCAGTACTTC. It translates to CVSRVTGVLETQYF.

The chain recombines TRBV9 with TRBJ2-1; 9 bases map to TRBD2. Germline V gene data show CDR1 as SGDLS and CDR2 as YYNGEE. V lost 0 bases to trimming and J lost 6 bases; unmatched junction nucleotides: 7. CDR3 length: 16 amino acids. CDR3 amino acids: CASSVGPSGVSNEQFF. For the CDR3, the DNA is TGTGCCAGCAGCGTAGGTCCTAGCGGGGTAAGCAATGAGCAGTTCTTC.

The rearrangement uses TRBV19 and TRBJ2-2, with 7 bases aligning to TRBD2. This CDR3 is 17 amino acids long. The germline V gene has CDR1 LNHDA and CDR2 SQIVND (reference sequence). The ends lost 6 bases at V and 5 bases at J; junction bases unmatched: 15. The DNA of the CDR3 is TGTGCCAGTAGGGTCCTCGCCTCGCGGGGGTTTACCGGGGAGCTGTTTTTT. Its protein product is CASRVLASRGFTGELFF. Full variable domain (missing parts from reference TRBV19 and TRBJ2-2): DGGITQSPKYLFRKEGQNVTLSCEQNLNHDAMYWYRQDPGQGLRLIYYSQIVNDFQKGDIAEGYSVSREKKESFPLTVTSAQKNPTAFYLCASRVLASRGFTGELFFGEGSRLTVL.

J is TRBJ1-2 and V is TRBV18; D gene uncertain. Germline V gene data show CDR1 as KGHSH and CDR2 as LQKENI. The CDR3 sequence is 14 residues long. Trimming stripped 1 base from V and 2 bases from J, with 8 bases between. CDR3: CASSPQEGNYGYTF. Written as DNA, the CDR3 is TGTGCCAGCTCACCACAGGAGGGAAACTATGGCTACACCTTC.